Sequencing of this TCR beta chain was carried out in a study of blood T cell repertoires in COVID-19 (dated by TCRdb to 2019 to 2021). The study in broad terms: Collaborator samples came from the United States, Italy and Spain and covered acute and convalescent phases of COVID-19. The material from the prospective study consisted of cDNA or gDNA derived from T cells, B-cell-depleted T cells, or PBMCs. Deeply sampled blood TCRbeta repertoires from subjects exposed to, actively infected with, or recovered from COVID-19 were included in the dataset. The repertoires were released in a freely available public database intended as a resource for research on the immune response to SARS-CoV-2. The samples were drawn from two sources: the first 160 participants of the ongoing ImmuneRACE study, and over 950 subjects contributed by 6 global collaborators. Sample metadata almost always included a de-identified subject ID, COVID-19 status, age in years and sex. Where available, HLA class I and class II types were obtained from metadata supplied by the sample provider rather than from assay-based typing. Points the paper makes about the study in general: Clinical and demographic metadata were provided uncurated, with the amount varying by source and participant.

Concerning this clone itself: Its cognate antigen has yet to be identified. Base qualities are not provided; no much larger clone lies one nucleotide away.

One collaborating source in Seattle enrolled patients during active infection and followed them longitudinally through the course of disease. Each collaborating institution followed its own protocols to collect whole blood in K2EDTA tubes. For TCRbeta analysis, collaborator samples were shipped as frozen whole blood, as isolated PBMCs, or as DNA extracted from either sample type. In the germline V gene, CDR1 corresponds to SGDLS and CDR2 to YYNGEE. The germline V end is reduced by 0 bases and the J end by 7 bases; junction bases left unmatched: 5. The CDR3 runs 15 amino acids, cysteine and phenylalanine included. Only the CDR3 region is kept as DNA, spanning 45 bases read in frame from base 1. The immunoSEQ Assay, a bias-controlled multiplex PCR, was used to amplify TCRbeta CDR3 regions from genomic DNA. The paper's processing steps were these. The number of nucleated cells in each sample was estimated by amplification of reference gene primers within the assay. Sequence reads were collapsed and filtered to measure the absolute abundance of every unique TCRbeta CDR3 rearrangement. For each sample, productive Simpson clonality was calculated as the square root of Simpson's diversity index over productive rearrangements. TCRdb provides this immuneACCESS table in a form limited to in-frame rearrangements. Some clones are lacking; in checked studies, under half of them reflect an unresolved V gene, and why the rest are absent is not known. For V, J and clone size, that table is used; D and trimming come from the DNA. A total of about 340,000 clones appear in this sample, 65% to 90% of them only once. Roughly 7.1% of the sample rests with the top ten.

The chain links TRBV9 with TRBJ1-4; TRBD1 aligns with 8 central bases. The clonotype was recovered from a woman aged 55-69 years with COVID-19, enrolled during active disease. What was sequenced was peripheral blood. For the CDR3, the sequence is CASSVGTGQGEKLFF. The sequenced DNA: TGTGCCAGCAGCGTAGGGACCGGACAGGGTGAAAAACTGTTTTTT.